Sequencing of this TCR beta chain was carried out in a study of early T cells in non-severe SARS-CoV-2 infection. TCRdb reanalysed the 5' RACE reads using MiXCR and keeps one entry per CDR3 protein. The sample records tens of thousands of distinct CDR3 sequences, roughly a tenth being singletons. V was cut by 5 bases and J by 6 bases, with 13 bases left in between. The CDR3 runs 13 residues. Germline V CDR1 and CDR2: KGHDR, SFDVKD. The chain combines TRBV24-1 with TRBJ2-7; either TRBD1 or TRBD2 may fit D (6 bases each). This receptor was obtained from an adult who was a healthcare worker with PCR-confirmed SARS-CoV-2 infection or an uninfected control (not recorded which). The sample was whole blood, taken at baseline. Here the CDR3 reads CATSAGGRGEQYF. The CDR3 DNA sequence: TGTGCCACCAGTGCCGGGGGCAGGGGCGAGCAGTACTTC.